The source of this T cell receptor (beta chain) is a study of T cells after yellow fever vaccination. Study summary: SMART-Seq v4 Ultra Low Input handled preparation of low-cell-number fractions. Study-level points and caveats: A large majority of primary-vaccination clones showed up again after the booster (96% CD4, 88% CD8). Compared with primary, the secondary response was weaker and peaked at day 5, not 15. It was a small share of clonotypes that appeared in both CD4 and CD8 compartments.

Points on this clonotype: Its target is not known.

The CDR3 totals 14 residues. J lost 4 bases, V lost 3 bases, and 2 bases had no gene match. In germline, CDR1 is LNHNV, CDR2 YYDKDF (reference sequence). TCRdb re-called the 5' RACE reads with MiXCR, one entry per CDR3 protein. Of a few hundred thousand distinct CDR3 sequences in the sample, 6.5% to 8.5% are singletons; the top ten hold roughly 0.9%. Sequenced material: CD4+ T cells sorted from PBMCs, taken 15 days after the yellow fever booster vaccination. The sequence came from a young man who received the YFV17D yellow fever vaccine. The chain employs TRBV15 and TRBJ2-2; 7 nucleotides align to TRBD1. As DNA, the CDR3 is TGTGCCACCAGCAGGGCAGGGGGCACCGGGGAGCTGTTTTTT. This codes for CATSRAGGTGELFF.